These T cell receptor beta chains were read from a single sample in a study of blood T cell repertoires in COVID-19. Sequenced by immunoSEQ multiplex PCR; TCRdb stores in-frame clones only, minus some. The table lists around 160,000 clones, under 90% of them singletons. The sequenced sample consisted of peripheral blood. The receptors originated from a woman aged 80 or over with acute or convalescent COVID-19. The CDR3 runs from the conserved cysteine through the conserved F or W. The D gene is left open where the match is weak. Size values are once, few and many counts, or a class for expanded clones, and some rows have none.

abundance: few; j_gene: TRBJ2-1; d_gene: TRBD2; len: 18; v_gene: TRBV5-1; CDR3aa: CASSLGGGENNRLNEQFF; CDR3nt: TGCGCCAGCAGCTTGGGGGGAGGGGAGAATAATCGCCTGAATGAGCAGTTCTTC
abundance: -; j_gene: TRBJ2-1; d_gene: -; len: 17; v_gene: TRBV9; CDR3aa: CASSVEPGRRLYNEQFF; CDR3nt: TGTGCCAGCAGCGTAGAACCCGGACGGAGGCTCTACAATGAGCAGTTCTTC
abundance: -; j_gene: TRBJ1-2; d_gene: -; len: 15; v_gene: TRBV7-2; CDR3aa: CASSLVDGGSYGYTF; CDR3nt: TGTGCCAGCAGCTTAGTCGACGGGGGTAGCTATGGCTACACCTTC
abundance: -; j_gene: TRBJ1-2; d_gene: -; len: 15; v_gene: TRBV15; CDR3aa: CATSRDRVANYGYTF; CDR3nt: TGTGCCACCAGCAGAGATCGGGTAGCTAACTATGGCTACACCTTC
abundance: -; j_gene: TRBJ1-6; d_gene: -; len: 17; v_gene: TRBV11-2; CDR3aa: CASSRTPLFRNNSPLHF; CDR3nt: TGTGCCAGCTCCCGCACTCCCCTCTTCCGCAATAATTCACCCCTCCACTTT
abundance: -; j_gene: TRBJ2-7; d_gene: TRBD1; len: 15; v_gene: TRBV7-2; CDR3aa: CASSLRRDRSYEQYF; CDR3nt: TGTGCCAGCAGCCTACGTCGGGACAGGTCCTACGAGCAGTACTTC
abundance: many; j_gene: TRBJ2-7; d_gene: TRBD2; len: 13; v_gene: TRBV5-4; CDR3aa: CASSFGLAPEQYF; CDR3nt: TGTGCCAGCAGCTTCGGACTAGCGCCAGAGCAGTACTTC
abundance: -; j_gene: TRBJ2-5; d_gene: TRBD1; len: 14; v_gene: TRBV5-1; CDR3aa: CASSLALGQGLEYF; CDR3nt: TGCGCCAGCAGCTTGGCCTTGGGACAGGGGTTGGAGTACTTC
abundance: once; j_gene: TRBJ1-2; d_gene: TRBD1; len: 15; v_gene: TRBV5-8; CDR3aa: CASSLVRQGTYGYTF; CDR3nt: TGTGCCAGCAGCTTGGTCAGACAGGGGACCTATGGCTACACCTTC
abundance: few; j_gene: TRBJ2-1; d_gene: TRBD2; len: 14; v_gene: TRBV28; CDR3aa: CASRRLAAYNEQFF; CDR3nt: TGTGCCAGCAGGCGACTAGCGGCCTACAATGAGCAGTTCTTC
abundance: once; j_gene: TRBJ1-2; d_gene: TRBD1; len: 16; v_gene: TRBV29-1; CDR3aa: CSVTITGTEISYGYTF; CDR3nt: TGCAGCGTTACGATAACCGGGACAGAGATATCCTATGGCTACACCTTC
abundance: -; j_gene: TRBJ1-2; d_gene: TRBD1; len: 13; v_gene: TRBV6-1; CDR3aa: CASSERTGGGYTF; CDR3nt: TGTGCCAGCAGTGAAAGGACAGGGGGTGGCTACACCTTC
abundance: -; j_gene: TRBJ2-1; d_gene: -; len: 15; v_gene: TRBV5-6; CDR3aa: CASSSGVQSYNEQFF; CDR3nt: TGTGCCAGCAGCTCGGGGGTACAATCCTACAATGAGCAGTTCTTC
abundance: -; j_gene: TRBJ2-1; d_gene: -; len: 14; v_gene: TRBV11-2; CDR3aa: CASSLARTYNEQFF; CDR3nt: TGTGCCAGCAGCTTGGCTCGAACCTACAATGAGCAGTTCTTC
abundance: -; j_gene: TRBJ1-2; d_gene: TRBD1; len: 14; v_gene: TRBV18; CDR3aa: CASATIGTGNGYTF; CDR3nt: TGTGCCAGCGCCACCATAGGGACAGGGAATGGCTACACCTTC
abundance: -; j_gene: TRBJ2-2; d_gene: -; len: 17; v_gene: TRBV7-2; CDR3aa: CASSVRTRVVTTGELFF; CDR3nt: TGTGCCAGCAGCGTACGAACCAGGGTTGTTACAACCGGGGAGCTGTTTTTT
abundance: -; j_gene: TRBJ1-1; d_gene: TRBD1; len: 15; v_gene: TRBV25-1; CDR3aa: CASSDWQGENTEAFF; CDR3nt: TGTGCCAGCAGTGATTGGCAGGGGGAGAACACTGAAGCTTTCTTT
abundance: -; j_gene: TRBJ2-7; d_gene: TRBD2; len: 16; v_gene: TRBV5-1; CDR3aa: CASSLAGTSGNYEQYF; CDR3nt: TGCGCCAGCAGCTTGGCTGGGACTAGCGGAAACTACGAGCAGTACTTC
abundance: -; j_gene: TRBJ2-3; d_gene: TRBD2; len: 16; v_gene: TRBV18; CDR3aa: CASSPALAGITDTQYF; CDR3nt: TGTGCCAGCTCACCTGCTCTAGCGGGGATCACAGATACGCAGTATTTT
abundance: -; j_gene: TRBJ1-2; d_gene: -; len: 16; v_gene: TRBV5-8; CDR3aa: CASSSRSGGYNYGYTF; CDR3nt: TGTGCCAGCAGCTCGAGATCAGGCGGGTATAACTATGGCTACACCTTC
abundance: -; j_gene: TRBJ1-1; d_gene: -; len: 14; v_gene: TRBV7-9; CDR3aa: CASSLSGVSTEAFF; CDR3nt: TGTGCCAGCAGCTTATCAGGGGTGAGCACTGAAGCTTTCTTT
abundance: -; j_gene: TRBJ2-1; d_gene: -; len: 16; v_gene: TRBV5-1; CDR3aa: CASSTGDLGVYNEQFF; CDR3nt: TGCGCCAGCAGCACGGGGGACCTGGGCGTATACAATGAGCAGTTCTTC
abundance: -; j_gene: TRBJ2-3; d_gene: -; len: 12; v_gene: TRBV7-2; CDR3aa: CASSQTSDTQYF; CDR3nt: TGTGCCAGCAGCCAGACTAGTGATACGCAGTATTTT
abundance: -; j_gene: TRBJ1-5; d_gene: -; len: 14; v_gene: TRBV11-3; CDR3aa: CASSGRVFNQPQHF; CDR3nt: TGTGCCAGCAGCGGCAGGGTATTCAATCAGCCCCAGCATTTT
abundance: -; j_gene: TRBJ2-1; d_gene: TRBD1; len: 15; v_gene: TRBV27; CDR3aa: CASSFPGTEYNEQFF; CDR3nt: TGTGCCAGCAGTTTTCCCGGGACAGAATACAATGAGCAGTTCTTC
abundance: -; j_gene: TRBJ1-1; d_gene: -; len: 14; v_gene: TRBV19; CDR3aa: CASIQDRGNTEAFF; CDR3nt: TGTGCCAGTATACAGGACAGAGGGAACACTGAAGCTTTCTTT
abundance: -; j_gene: TRBJ2-2; d_gene: TRBD2; len: 15; v_gene: TRBV5-4; CDR3aa: CASSLAGGATGELFF; CDR3nt: TGTGCCAGCAGCCTAGCGGGGGGAGCCACCGGGGAGCTGTTTTTT
abundance: -; j_gene: TRBJ1-1; d_gene: -; len: 14; v_gene: TRBV6-6; CDR3aa: CASSRVAQNTEAFF; CDR3nt: TGTGCCAGCAGTCGCGTGGCCCAGAACACTGAAGCTTTCTTT
abundance: -; j_gene: TRBJ2-2; d_gene: TRBD1; len: 15; v_gene: TRBV5-1; CDR3aa: CASSLGTGGTGELFF; CDR3nt: TGCGCCAGCAGCTTAGGGACAGGAGGAACCGGGGAGCTGTTTTTT
abundance: -; j_gene: TRBJ1-1; d_gene: -; len: 14; v_gene: TRBV4-1; CDR3aa: CASSPPLTRSEAFF; CDR3nt: TGCGCCAGCAGCCCGCCGTTAACTCGGTCAGAAGCTTTCTTT
abundance: -; j_gene: TRBJ2-1; d_gene: TRBD2; len: 13; v_gene: TRBV28; CDR3aa: CATGTSGPNEQFF; CDR3nt: TGTGCTACCGGGACTAGCGGTCCCAATGAGCAGTTCTTC
abundance: -; j_gene: TRBJ2-7; d_gene: -; len: 12; v_gene: TRBV27; CDR3aa: CASSLYGGEQYF; CDR3nt: TGTGCCAGCAGTTTATACGGCGGCGAGCAGTACTTC
abundance: -; j_gene: TRBJ2-1; d_gene: -; len: 14; v_gene: TRBV29-1; CDR3aa: CSLIRAARNNEQFF; CDR3nt: TGCAGCCTCATACGCGCAGCGAGGAACAATGAGCAGTTCTTC
abundance: once; j_gene: TRBJ2-7; d_gene: -; len: 12; v_gene: TRBV19; CDR3aa: CATSLGGYEQYF; CDR3nt: TGTGCCACCTCGTTGGGGGGATACGAGCAGTACTTC
abundance: -; j_gene: TRBJ2-5; d_gene: TRBD1; len: 17; v_gene: TRBV5-4; CDR3aa: CASSPPKRGQVQETQYF; CDR3nt: TGTGCCAGCAGCCCTCCAAAAAGGGGACAGGTCCAAGAGACCCAGTACTTC
abundance: -; j_gene: TRBJ2-3; d_gene: TRBD2; len: 16; v_gene: TRBV19; CDR3aa: CASSIKKGTSGVTQYF; CDR3nt: TGTGCCAGTAGTATCAAGAAAGGGACTAGCGGGGTTACGCAGTATTTT
abundance: -; j_gene: TRBJ1-2; d_gene: TRBD1; len: 13; v_gene: TRBV5-6; CDR3aa: CASSLQGEYGYTF; CDR3nt: TGTGCCAGCAGCTTACAGGGGGAATATGGCTACACCTTC
abundance: -; j_gene: TRBJ2-7; d_gene: TRBD1; len: 13; v_gene: TRBV11-3; CDR3aa: CASSSHTGQEQYF; CDR3nt: TGTGCCAGCAGCTCACACACGGGACAGGAGCAGTACTTC
abundance: -; j_gene: TRBJ1-2; d_gene: -; len: 11; v_gene: TRBV20-1; CDR3aa: CSAQRDYGYTF; CDR3nt: TGCAGTGCTCAACGGGACTATGGCTACACCTTC
abundance: -; j_gene: TRBJ2-3; d_gene: TRBD2; len: 16; v_gene: TRBV9; CDR3aa: CASSVLSRGGGDTQYF; CDR3nt: TGTGCCAGCAGCGTTTTATCCCGGGGGGGCGGAGATACGCAGTATTTT
abundance: -; j_gene: TRBJ2-1; d_gene: -; len: 15; v_gene: TRBV5-1; CDR3aa: CASSLARGAYNEQFF; CDR3nt: TGCGCCAGCAGCTTGGCCAGGGGCGCTTATAATGAGCAGTTCTTC
abundance: -; j_gene: TRBJ1-5; d_gene: -; len: 13; v_gene: TRBV3-1/TRBV3-2; CDR3aa: CASSPGGNQPQHF; CDR3nt: TGTGCCAGCAGCCCGGGGGGCAATCAGCCCCAGCATTTT
abundance: -; j_gene: TRBJ1-4; d_gene: TRBD1; len: 15; v_gene: TRBV4-1; CDR3aa: CASSQLTGWDEKLFF; CDR3nt: TGCGCCAGCAGCCAGCTGACAGGGTGGGATGAAAAACTGTTTTTT
abundance: -; j_gene: TRBJ1-1; d_gene: -; len: 11; v_gene: TRBV20-1; CDR3aa: CSARVGRKAFF; CDR3nt: TGCAGTGCTAGAGTGGGGCGCAAAGCTTTCTTT
abundance: -; j_gene: TRBJ1-1; d_gene: TRBD1; len: 13; v_gene: TRBV29-1; CDR3aa: CSARQGAVAEAFF; CDR3nt: TGCAGCGCTCGACAGGGGGCAGTCGCTGAAGCTTTCTTT
abundance: -; j_gene: TRBJ1-1; d_gene: -; len: 12; v_gene: TRBV3-1/TRBV3-2; CDR3aa: CASGRGIGEAFF; CDR3nt: TGTGCCAGCGGGAGGGGGATTGGTGAAGCTTTCTTT